This TCR beta chain was observed in a study of identical twins (dated by TCRdb to between 2015 and 2016). Regarding the complete study: TCR alpha and beta repertoires from monozygotic twins, unrelated adults of various ages and cord blood were deep-sequenced to test whether fetal clonotypes persist. To rule out contamination, replicate twin experiments were performed at different times with different library preparation protocols.

A few counts support this clonotype. It has no known antigen specificity. Base-call qualities are not available, and no considerably larger clone is one nucleotide away. Receptor amplification or capture employed 5' RACE. Sequencing instrument: Illumina HiSeq 2000. A universal primer binding site was added through template switching, and the final cDNA carried a unique molecular identifier so that TCR cDNA molecules could be counted accurately. Specific primers in the conserved constant-segment region were used to synthesize first-strand cDNA for TCR alpha and beta chains. To control for contamination, every cDNA library carried two barcodes: a SMART-Mk sample barcode plus Illumina barcodes. Two successive PCR steps introduced TruSeq adapter sequences along with Illumina sample barcodes. Sequencing of the TCR alpha and beta cDNA libraries was done on the Illumina HiSeq platform using custom primers. In the paper's pipeline: Unique molecular identifiers were extracted from raw reads with MiGEC, and CDR3 positions were determined with MiXCR. For each individual, recombination models were inferred using an EM algorithm with the repgenHMM and IGoR tools. Shared clonotypes were analyzed with the tcR package in R, and sharing was normalized by the product of cloneset sizes. To study raw recombination without the effects of thymic and clonal selection, out-of-frame nonproductive sequences were analyzed. TCRdb passed the public sequencing reads through fastp at Q25 and MiXCR, retaining productive beta sequences. Each entry merges the rows of one CDR3 protein and shows their most common DNA and genes. TCRdb's processing, not the study's, gives the V and J calls here. The sample table holds around 680,000 distinct CDR3 sequences, of which about 9.4% were seen once. The top ten hold about 0.98% of the sample.

All donors were healthy Caucasians. Three pairs of female monozygotic twins, all aged about 18 to 30 years, were included in the twin cohort. Peripheral blood mononuclear cells were the source from which RNA for the TCR libraries was isolated. Per the germline V gene, SGHRS is the CDR1 and YFSETQ is the CDR2. The junction shows trimming of 4 bases on V and 2 bases on J, and the gene matches do not reach 6 bases of it. Counted from cysteine to phenylalanine, this CDR3 has 15 amino acids. Only the CDR3 region is kept as DNA, spanning 45 bases read in frame from base 1. Overall study outcomes, separate from this receptor: Conclusions relied on cross-sectional statistical analysis, since the same donors could not be followed over many years. Excess twin sharing in beta out-of-frame sequences was weaker because fewer shared sequences lowered the signal-to-noise ratio. Fewer insertions were carried by abundant cord blood beta clonotypes; a weaker similar trend was observed in young adult naive repertoires, while no such trend was observed in memory repertoires. Out-of-frame TCR alpha sequences shared between twins showed an excess of low generation-probability sequences compared with coincidental sharing between unrelated individuals. In monozygotic twins, recombination models systematically underestimated out-of-frame TCR alpha sharing, but the models matched the sharing seen between unrelated individuals. Zero-insertion analyses could be partly confounded by invariant T cells such as MAIT and iNKT, though diverse VJ usage argued against such confounding for most clonotypes.

The same sample was also used in a study of yellow fever vaccine responses in identical twins. Per that second paper: According to the authors, the vaccine-induced T cell response in identical twins seemed to be partly convergent and partly specific to each individual. The study precisely tracked vaccine-responding T cell clones in identical twins.

The TCR sequence derives from a woman aged 18-35 years in good health. Rearrangement joined TRBV5-1 to TRBJ2-7; 10 bases in between match TRBD2. Sample: PBMCs. The CDR3 protein: CASSPSGLAAYEQYF. Here is the DNA: TGCGCCAGCAGCCCGAGTGGACTAGCGGCCTACGAGCAGTACTTC.